This TCR beta chain was sequenced for a study of shared clonotypes between healthy human individuals. General observations from the study: In a few donors, around 5% of naive CD4 clonotypes appeared in common. In general, naive subsets displayed greater estimated richness than memory subsets did.

Terminally differentiated effector memory CD45RA+ cells were excluded by CCR7 positive selection of CD45RO-negative cells. Every donor, a Caucasian adult, lived in Nashville, Tennessee. Repertoires were generated with immunoSEQ multiplex PCR, while TCRdb's copy carries only in-frame clones and drops some. Here the sample spans about 2 million clones, over 85% being singletons. Comments on this clone: The antigen remains undetermined.

The TCR comes from a young man in good health. The sequenced sample consisted of naive CD8+ T cells sorted from blood.

The CDR3 DNA follows: TGTGCCAGCAGTTTTCTTGAGGGCCCTGAAGCTTTCTTT. It codes for CASSFLEGPEAFF. This chain connects TRBV28 to TRBJ1-1; D is undetermined. The CDR3 runs 13 residues. Germline V gives CDR1 MDHEN, CDR2 SYDVKM. Trimming removed 3 bases at V and 6 bases at J, with 11 bases between.